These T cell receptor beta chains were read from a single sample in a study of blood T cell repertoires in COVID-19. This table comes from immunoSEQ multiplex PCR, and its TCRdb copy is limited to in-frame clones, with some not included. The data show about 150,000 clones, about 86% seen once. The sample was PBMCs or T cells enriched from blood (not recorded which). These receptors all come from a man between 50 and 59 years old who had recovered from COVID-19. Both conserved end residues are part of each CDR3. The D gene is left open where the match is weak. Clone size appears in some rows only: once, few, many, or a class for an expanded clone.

CDR3 DNA: TGTGCCAGCAGCTACAATCCGAAACAAAATGAAAAACTGTTTTTT; CDR3 protein: CASSYNPKQNEKLFF; J gene: TRBJ1-4; V gene: TRBV3-1/TRBV3-2; D gene: NA; clone size: NA
CDR3 DNA: TGTGCCAGCAGTTATAAGGGAGCGGGGGGGCCCAATGAGCAGTTCTTC; CDR3 protein: CASSYKGAGGPNEQFF; J gene: TRBJ2-1; V gene: TRBV6-2/TRBV6-3; D gene: TRBD2; clone size: NA
CDR3 DNA: TGTGCCAGCAGTGAAGCCTATCTAGCCAAAAACATTCAGTACTTC; CDR3 protein: CASSEAYLAKNIQYF; J gene: TRBJ2-4; V gene: TRBV6-1; D gene: NA; clone size: NA
CDR3 DNA: TGTGCCAGCAGCCCACGGGACAGGAACCCCTATGGCTACACCTTC; CDR3 protein: CASSPRDRNPYGYTF; J gene: TRBJ1-2; V gene: TRBV5-4; D gene: TRBD1; clone size: NA
CDR3 DNA: TGTGCCAGCAGCTCACAGGGTTCCAGCGTGAACACTGAAGCTTTCTTT; CDR3 protein: CASSSQGSSVNTEAFF; J gene: TRBJ1-1; V gene: TRBV7-9; D gene: NA; clone size: NA
CDR3 DNA: TGCGCCAGCAGTGCAGGATCGGGAAACACCATATATTTT; CDR3 protein: CASSAGSGNTIYF; J gene: TRBJ1-3; V gene: TRBV10-2; D gene: NA; clone size: NA
CDR3 DNA: TGTGCCAGCAGCGCCACAGGGGGCTCTGGGGCCAACGTCCTGACTTTC; CDR3 protein: CASSATGGSGANVLTF; J gene: TRBJ2-6; V gene: TRBV7-2; D gene: TRBD1; clone size: NA
CDR3 DNA: TGTGCCAGCAGGCAAATGGGGCGGGAGACCCAGTACTTC; CDR3 protein: CASRQMGRETQYF; J gene: TRBJ2-5; V gene: TRBV12-3/TRBV12-4; D gene: NA; clone size: NA
CDR3 DNA: TGTGCCACCAGCAGACTAGCGGGGACGAACACCGGGGAGCTGTTTTTT; CDR3 protein: CATSRLAGTNTGELFF; J gene: TRBJ2-2; V gene: TRBV15; D gene: TRBD2; clone size: NA
CDR3 DNA: TGTGCCAGCAGCCCCCTCTCCGGCAGGGCCGAGCAGTACTTC; CDR3 protein: CASSPLSGRAEQYF; J gene: TRBJ2-7; V gene: TRBV7-9; D gene: NA; clone size: many